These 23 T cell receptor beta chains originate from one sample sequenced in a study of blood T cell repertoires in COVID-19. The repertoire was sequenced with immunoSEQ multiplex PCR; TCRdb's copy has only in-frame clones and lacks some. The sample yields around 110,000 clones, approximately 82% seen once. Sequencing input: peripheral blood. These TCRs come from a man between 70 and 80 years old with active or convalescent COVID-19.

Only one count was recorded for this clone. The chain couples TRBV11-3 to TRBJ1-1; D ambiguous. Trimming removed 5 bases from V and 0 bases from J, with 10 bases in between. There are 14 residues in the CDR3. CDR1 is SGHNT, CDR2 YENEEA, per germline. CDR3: CASSRGELNTEAFF. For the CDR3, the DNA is TGTGCCAGCAGCCGAGGAGAATTGAACACTGAAGCTTTCTTT. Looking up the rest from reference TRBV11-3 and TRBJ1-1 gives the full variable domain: EAGVVQSPRYKIIEKKQPVAFWCNPISGHNTLYWYLQNLGQGPELLIRYENEEAVDDSQLPKDRFSAERLKGVDSTLKIQPAELGDSAVYLCASSRGELNTEAFFGQGTRLTVV.

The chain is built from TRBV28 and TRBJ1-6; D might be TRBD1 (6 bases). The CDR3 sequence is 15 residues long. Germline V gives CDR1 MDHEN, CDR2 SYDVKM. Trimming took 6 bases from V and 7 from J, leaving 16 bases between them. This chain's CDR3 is CASSVGGAGNSPLHF. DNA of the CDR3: TGTGCCAGCAGCGTGGGGGGGGCCGGAAATTCACCCCTCCACTTT.

The CDR3 DNA is TGTGCCAGCAGCTCTCCGGGACAGGGGGCCTTTGGCTACACCTTC. Translated: CASSSPGQGAFGYTF. The chain is built from TRBV7-3 and TRBJ1-2, with TRBD1 matching over 12 bases. The CDR3 totals 15 residues. Trimming took 4 bases from V and 7 from J; bases not matched to a gene: 7. Germline V lookup: CDR1 SGHTA, CDR2 FQGTGA.

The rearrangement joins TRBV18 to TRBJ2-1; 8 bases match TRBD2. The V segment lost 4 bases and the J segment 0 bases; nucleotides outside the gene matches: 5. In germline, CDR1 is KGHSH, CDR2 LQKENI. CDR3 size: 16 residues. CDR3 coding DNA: TGTGCCAGCTCACTTTTCAGCGGGGGCTCCTACAATGAGCAGTTCTTC. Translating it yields CASSLFSGGSYNEQFF.

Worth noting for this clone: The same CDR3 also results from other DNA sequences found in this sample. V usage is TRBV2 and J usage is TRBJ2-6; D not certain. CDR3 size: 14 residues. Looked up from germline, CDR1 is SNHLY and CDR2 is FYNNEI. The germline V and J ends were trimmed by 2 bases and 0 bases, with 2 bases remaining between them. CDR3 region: CASSEYSGANVLTF. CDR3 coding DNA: TGTGCCAGCAGTGAATACTCTGGGGCCAACGTCCTGACTTTC.

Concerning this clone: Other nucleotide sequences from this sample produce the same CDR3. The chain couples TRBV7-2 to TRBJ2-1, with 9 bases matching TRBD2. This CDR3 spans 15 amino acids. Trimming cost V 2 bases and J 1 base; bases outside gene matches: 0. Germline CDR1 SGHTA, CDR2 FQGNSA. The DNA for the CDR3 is TGTGCCAGCAGCTTAAGCGGGGGGTCCTACAATGAGCAGTTCTTC. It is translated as CASSLSGGSYNEQFF.

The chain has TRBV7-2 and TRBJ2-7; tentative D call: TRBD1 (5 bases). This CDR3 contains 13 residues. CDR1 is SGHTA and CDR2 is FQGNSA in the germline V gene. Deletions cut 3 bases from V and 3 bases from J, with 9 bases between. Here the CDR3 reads CASSFDSYYEQYF. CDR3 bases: TGTGCCAGCAGCTTCGACAGCTACTACGAGCAGTACTTC.

CDR3 sequence reads: CASSPSGGAPSYNEQFF. CDR3 nucleotides: TGCGCCAGCAGTCCTAGCGGGGGGGCCCCCTCCTACAATGAGCAGTTCTTC. The rearrangement uses TRBV5-1 and TRBJ2-1; 12 bases line up with TRBD2. The CDR3 contains 17 residues. Germline V lookup: CDR1 SGHRS, CDR2 YFSETQ. V shed 5 bases, J shed 0 bases, and the junction held 6 bases outside the gene matches.

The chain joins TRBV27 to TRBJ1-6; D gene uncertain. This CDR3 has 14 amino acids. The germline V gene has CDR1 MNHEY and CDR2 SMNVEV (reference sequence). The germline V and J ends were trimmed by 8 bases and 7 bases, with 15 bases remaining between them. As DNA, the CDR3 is TGTGCCAGCCACTCGGGGAGGGCGAATTCACCCCTCCACTTT. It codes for CASHSGRANSPLHF.

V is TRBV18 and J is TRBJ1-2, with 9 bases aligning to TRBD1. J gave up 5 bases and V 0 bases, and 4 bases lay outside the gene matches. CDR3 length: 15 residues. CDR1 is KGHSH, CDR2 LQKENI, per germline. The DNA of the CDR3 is TGTGCCAGCTCACCACCGGGACAGGGAGTTTATGGCTACACCTTC. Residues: CASSPPGQGVYGYTF.

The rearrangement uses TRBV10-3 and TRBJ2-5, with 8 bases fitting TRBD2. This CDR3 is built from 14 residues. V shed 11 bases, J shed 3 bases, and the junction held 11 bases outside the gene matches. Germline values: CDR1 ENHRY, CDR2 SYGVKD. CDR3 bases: TGTGCCTCCCGAGGGGCGGGGGGCGAAGAGACCCAGTACTTC. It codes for CASRGAGGEETQYF.

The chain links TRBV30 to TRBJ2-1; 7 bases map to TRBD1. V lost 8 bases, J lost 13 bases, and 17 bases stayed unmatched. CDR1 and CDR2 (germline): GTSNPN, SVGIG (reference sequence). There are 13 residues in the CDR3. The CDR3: CAGGDRVSSPQFF. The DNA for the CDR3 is TGTGCCGGGGGAGACAGGGTCTCCTCCCCACAGTTCTTC. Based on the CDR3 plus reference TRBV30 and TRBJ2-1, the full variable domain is SQTIHQWPATLVQPVGSPLSLECTVEGTSNPNLYWYRQAAGRGLQLLFYSVGIGQISSEVPQNLSASRPQDRQFILSSKKLLLSDSGFYLCAGGDRVSSPQFFGPGTRLTVL.

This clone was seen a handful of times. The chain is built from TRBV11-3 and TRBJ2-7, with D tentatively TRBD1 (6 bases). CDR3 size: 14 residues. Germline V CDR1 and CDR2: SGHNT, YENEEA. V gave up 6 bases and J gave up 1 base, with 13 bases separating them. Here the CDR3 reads CASRSHRESYEQYF. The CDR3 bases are TGTGCCAGCAGATCCCACAGGGAATCCTACGAGCAGTACTTC.

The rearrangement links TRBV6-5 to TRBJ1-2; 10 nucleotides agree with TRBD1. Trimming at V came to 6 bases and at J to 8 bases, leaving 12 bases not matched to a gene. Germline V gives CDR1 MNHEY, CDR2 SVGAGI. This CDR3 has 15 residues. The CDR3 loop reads CASSRGGGQGNGYTF. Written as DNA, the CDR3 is TGTGCCAGCAGCCGAGGGGGGGGACAGGGGAACGGCTACACCTTC.

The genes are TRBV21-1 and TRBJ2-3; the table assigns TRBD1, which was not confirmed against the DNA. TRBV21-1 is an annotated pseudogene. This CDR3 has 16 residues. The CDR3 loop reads CASRRMGHIHTDTQYF. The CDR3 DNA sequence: TGTGCCAGCAGGAGAATGGGACACATTCACACAGATACGCAGTATTTT.

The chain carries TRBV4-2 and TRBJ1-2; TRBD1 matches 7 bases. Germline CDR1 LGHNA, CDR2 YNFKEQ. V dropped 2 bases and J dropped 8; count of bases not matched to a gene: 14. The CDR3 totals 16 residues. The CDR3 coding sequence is TGTGCCAGCAGCCAAATTTCGGGCAGGGGGACGCCGGGCTACACCTTC. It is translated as CASSQISGRGTPGYTF.

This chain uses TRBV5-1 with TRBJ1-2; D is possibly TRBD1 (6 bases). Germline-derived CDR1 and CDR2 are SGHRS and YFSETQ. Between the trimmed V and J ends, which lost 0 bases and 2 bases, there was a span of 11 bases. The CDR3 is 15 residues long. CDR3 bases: TGCGCCAGCAGCTTGGGCAACCAGGGGAACTATGGCTACACCTTC. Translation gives CASSLGNQGNYGYTF.

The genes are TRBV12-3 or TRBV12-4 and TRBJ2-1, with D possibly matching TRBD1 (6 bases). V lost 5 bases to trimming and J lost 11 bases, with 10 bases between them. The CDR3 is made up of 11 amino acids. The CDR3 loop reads CASSPDRQQFF. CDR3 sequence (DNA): TGTGCCAGCAGTCCCGACAGGCAGCAGTTCTTC.

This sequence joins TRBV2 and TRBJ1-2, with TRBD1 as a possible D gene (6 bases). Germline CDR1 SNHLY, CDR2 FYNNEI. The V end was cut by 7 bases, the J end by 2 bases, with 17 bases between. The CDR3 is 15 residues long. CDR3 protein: CASKDPGTKNYGYTF. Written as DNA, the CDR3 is TGTGCCAGCAAAGACCCCGGGACAAAAAACTATGGCTACACCTTC. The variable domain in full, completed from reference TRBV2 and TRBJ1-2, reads EPEVTQTPSHQVTQMGQEVILRCVPISNHLYFYWYRQILGQKVEFLVSFYNNEISEKSEIFDDQFSVERPDGSNFTLKIRSTKLEDSAMYFCASKDPGTKNYGYTFGSGTRLTVV.

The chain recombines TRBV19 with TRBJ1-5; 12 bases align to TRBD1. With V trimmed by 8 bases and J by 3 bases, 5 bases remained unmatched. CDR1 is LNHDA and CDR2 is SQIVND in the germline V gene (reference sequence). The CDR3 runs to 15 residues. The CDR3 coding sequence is TGTGCCAGTGGGACAGGGGGCGTTTTCAATCAGCCCCAGCATTTT. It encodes CASGTGGVFNQPQHF.

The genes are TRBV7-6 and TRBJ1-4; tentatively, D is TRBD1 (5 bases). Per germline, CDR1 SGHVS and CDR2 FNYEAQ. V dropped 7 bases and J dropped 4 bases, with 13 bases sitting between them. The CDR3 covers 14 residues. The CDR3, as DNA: TGTGCCAGCACCACCGGGGGGGTTAATGAAAAACTGTTTTTT. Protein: CASTTGGVNEKLFF.

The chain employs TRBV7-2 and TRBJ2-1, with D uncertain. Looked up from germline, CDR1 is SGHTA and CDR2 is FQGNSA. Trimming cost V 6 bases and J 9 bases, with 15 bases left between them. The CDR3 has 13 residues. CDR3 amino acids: CASRIEVRGEQFF. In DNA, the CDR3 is TGTGCCAGCAGAATAGAGGTTCGCGGTGAGCAGTTCTTC.

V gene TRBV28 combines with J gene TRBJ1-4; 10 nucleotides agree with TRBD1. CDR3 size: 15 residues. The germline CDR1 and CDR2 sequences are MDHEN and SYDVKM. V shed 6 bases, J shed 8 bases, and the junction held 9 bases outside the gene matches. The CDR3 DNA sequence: TGTGCCAGCAGCAAAGACAGGGGGCGGCAGGAAAAACTGTTTTTT. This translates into CASSKDRGRQEKLFF.